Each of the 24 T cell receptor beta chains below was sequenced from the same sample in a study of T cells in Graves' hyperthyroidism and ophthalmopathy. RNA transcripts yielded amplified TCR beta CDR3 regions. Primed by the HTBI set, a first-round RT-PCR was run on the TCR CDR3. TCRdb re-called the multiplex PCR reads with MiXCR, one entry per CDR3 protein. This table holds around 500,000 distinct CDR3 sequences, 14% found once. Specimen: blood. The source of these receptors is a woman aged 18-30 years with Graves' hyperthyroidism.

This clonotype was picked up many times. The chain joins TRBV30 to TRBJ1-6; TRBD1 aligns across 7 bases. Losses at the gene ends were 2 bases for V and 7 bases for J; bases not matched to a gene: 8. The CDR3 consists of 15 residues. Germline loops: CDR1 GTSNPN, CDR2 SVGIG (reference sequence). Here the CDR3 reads CAWSPWGTANSPLHF. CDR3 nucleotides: TGTGCCTGGAGTCCCTGGGGGACAGCGAATTCACCCCTCCACTTT.

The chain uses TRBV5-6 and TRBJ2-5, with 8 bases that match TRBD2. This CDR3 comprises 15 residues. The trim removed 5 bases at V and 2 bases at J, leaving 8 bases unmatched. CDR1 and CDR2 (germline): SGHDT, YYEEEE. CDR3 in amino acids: CASRGWGGRQETQYF. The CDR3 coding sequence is TGTGCCAGCAGGGGATGGGGCGGGAGGCAAGAGACCCAGTACTTC.

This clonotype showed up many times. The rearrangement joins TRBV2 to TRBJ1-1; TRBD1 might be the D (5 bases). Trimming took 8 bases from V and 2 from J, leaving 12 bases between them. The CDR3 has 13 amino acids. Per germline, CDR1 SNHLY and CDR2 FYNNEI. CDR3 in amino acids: CASLTETNTEAFF. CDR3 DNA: TGTGCCAGCCTGACAGAAACCAACACTGAAGCTTTCTTT.

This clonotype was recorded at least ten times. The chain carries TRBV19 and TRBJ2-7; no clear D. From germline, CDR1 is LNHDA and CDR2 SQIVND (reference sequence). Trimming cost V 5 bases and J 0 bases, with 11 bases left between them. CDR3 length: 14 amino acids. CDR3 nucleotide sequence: TGTGCCAGTAGTGAAGCACTGGACTCCTACGAGCAGTACTTC. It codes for CASSEALDSYEQYF.

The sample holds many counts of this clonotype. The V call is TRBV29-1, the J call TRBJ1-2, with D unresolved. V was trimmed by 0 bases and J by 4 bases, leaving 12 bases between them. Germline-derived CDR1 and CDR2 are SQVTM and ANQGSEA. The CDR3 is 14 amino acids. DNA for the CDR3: TGCAGCGTTGAAGACCCCGGGAAGATCTATGGCTACACCTTC. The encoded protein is CSVEDPGKIYGYTF.

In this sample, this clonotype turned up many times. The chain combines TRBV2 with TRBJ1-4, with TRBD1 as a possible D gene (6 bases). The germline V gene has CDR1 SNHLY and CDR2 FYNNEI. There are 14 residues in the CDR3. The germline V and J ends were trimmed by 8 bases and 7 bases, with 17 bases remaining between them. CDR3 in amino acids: CASRRGTPVEKLFF. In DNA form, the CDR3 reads TGTGCCAGCCGCCGCGGGACACCCGTTGAAAAACTGTTTTTT.

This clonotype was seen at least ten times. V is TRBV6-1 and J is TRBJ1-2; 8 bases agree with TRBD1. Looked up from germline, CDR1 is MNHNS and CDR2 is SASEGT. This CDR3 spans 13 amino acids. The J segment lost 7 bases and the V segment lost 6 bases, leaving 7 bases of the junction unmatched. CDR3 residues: CASSRTGSVGYTF. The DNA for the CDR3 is TGTGCCAGCAGCAGGACAGGGAGTGTTGGCTACACCTTC.

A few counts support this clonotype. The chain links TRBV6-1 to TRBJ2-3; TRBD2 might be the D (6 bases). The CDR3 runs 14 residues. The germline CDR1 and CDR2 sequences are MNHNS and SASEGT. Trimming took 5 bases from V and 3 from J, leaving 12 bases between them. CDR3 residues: CASSFGGKTDTQYF. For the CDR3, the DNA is TGTGCCAGCAGTTTTGGCGGGAAGACAGATACGCAGTATTTT.

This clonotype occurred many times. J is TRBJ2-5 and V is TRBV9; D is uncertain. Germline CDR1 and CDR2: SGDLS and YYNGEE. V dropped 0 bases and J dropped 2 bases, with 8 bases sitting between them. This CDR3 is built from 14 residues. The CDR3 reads CASSVASVQETQYF. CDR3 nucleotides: TGTGCCAGCAGCGTAGCTTCCGTTCAAGAGACCCAGTACTTC.

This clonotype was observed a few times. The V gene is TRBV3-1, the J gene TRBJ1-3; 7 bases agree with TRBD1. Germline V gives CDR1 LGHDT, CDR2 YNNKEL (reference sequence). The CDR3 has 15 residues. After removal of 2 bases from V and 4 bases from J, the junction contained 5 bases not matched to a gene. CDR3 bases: TGTGCCAGCAGCCAAAGGCAGGGGGGAGGAAACACCATATATTTT. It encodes CASSQRQGGGNTIYF.

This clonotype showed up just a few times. CDR3 residues: CSASGMAVETQYF. The CDR3 DNA reads TGCAGTGCTAGTGGGATGGCGGTGGAGACCCAGTACTTC. This chain joins TRBV20-1 and TRBJ2-5; D gene unclear. Trimming pared 3 bases from V and 5 bases from J, leaving 13 bases between. The CDR3 spans 13 residues. CDR1 and CDR2 from the germline V gene are DFQATT and SNEGSKA (reference sequence).

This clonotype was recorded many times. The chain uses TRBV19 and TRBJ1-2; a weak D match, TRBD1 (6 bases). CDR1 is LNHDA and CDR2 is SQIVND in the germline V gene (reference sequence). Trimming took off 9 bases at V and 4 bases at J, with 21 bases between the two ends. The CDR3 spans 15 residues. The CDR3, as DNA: TGTGCCAGCAGGGGAGGGGCGCGGGTCGGCTATGGCTACACCTTC. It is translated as CASRGGARVGYGYTF.

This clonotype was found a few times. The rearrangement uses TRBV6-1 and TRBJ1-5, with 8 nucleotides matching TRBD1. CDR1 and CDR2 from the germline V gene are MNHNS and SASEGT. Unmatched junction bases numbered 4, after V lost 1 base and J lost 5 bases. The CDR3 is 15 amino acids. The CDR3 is CASSEVVRGHQPQHF. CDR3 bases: TGTGCCAGCAGTGAAGTCGTCAGGGGGCATCAGCCCCAGCATTTT.

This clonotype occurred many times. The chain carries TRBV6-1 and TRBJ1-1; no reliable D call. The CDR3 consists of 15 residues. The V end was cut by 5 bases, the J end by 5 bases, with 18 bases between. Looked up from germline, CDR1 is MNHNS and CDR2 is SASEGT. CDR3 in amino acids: CASSTSREGKTEAFF. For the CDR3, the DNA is TGTGCCAGCAGTACATCGAGGGAGGGTAAGACTGAAGCTTTCTTT.

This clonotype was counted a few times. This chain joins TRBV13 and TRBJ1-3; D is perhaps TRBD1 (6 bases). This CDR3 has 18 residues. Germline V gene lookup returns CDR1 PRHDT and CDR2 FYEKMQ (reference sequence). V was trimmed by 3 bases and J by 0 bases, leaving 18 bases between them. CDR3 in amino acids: CASSLETGSASSGNTIYF. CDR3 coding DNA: TGTGCCAGCAGCTTGGAAACAGGGAGTGCAAGCTCTGGAAACACCATATATTTT.

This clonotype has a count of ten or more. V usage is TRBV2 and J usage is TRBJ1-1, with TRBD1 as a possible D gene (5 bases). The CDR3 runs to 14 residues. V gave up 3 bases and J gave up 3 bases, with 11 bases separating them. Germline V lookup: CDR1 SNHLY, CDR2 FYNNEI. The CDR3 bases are TGTGCCAGCAGTGACAGGGTATGGGACACTGAAGCTTTCTTT. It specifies CASSDRVWDTEAFF.

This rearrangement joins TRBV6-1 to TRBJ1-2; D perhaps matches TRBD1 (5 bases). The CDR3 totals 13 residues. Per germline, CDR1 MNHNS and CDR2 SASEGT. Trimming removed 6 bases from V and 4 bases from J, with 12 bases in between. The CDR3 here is CASSGGRVYGYTF. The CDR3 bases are TGTGCCAGCAGCGGGGGGAGGGTCTATGGCTACACCTTC.

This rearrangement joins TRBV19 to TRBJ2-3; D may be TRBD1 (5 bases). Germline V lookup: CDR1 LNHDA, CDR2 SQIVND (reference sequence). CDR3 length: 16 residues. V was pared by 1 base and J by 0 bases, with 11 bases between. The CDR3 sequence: CASSIGGSPSTDTQYF. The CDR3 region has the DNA TGTGCCAGTAGTATAGGGGGCAGCCCTAGCACAGATACGCAGTATTTT.

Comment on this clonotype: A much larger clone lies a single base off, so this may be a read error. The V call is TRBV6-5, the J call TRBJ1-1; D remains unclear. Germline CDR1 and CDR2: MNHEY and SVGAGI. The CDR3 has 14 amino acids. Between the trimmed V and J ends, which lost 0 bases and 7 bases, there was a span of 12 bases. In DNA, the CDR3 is TGTGCCAGCAGTTACTCGGTCAACTCCCGTGAAGCTTTCTTT. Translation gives CASSYSVNSREAFF.

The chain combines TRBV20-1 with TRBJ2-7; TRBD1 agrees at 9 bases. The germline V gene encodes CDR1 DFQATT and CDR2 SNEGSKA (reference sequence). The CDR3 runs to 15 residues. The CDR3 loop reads CSGSPPGQGTYEQYF. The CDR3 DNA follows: TGCAGCGGCTCTCCCCCGGGACAGGGTACCTACGAGCAGTACTTC.

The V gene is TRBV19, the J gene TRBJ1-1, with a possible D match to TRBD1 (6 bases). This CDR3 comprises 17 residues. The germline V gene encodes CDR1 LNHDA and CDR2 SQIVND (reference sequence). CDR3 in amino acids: CATSPRDKSNWYTEAFF. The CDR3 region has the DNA TGTGCAACTAGTCCCCGGGACAAATCCAACTGGTACACTGAAGCTTTCTTT.

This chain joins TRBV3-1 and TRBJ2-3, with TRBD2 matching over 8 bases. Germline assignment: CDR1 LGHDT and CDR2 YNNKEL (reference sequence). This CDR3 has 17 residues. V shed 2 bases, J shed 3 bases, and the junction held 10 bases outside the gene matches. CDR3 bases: TGTGCCAGCAGCCAACCGGGTCTAACGGGAGGGACAGATACGCAGTATTTT. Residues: CASSQPGLTGGTDTQYF.

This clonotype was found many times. DNA of the CDR3: TGTGCCAGTAGTCCACGTTCCAGCGCTGAAAAACTGTTTTTT. Its protein product is CASSPRSSAEKLFF. The J gene is TRBJ1-4, the V gene TRBV19; no clear D gene. Germline loops: CDR1 LNHDA, CDR2 SQIVND (reference sequence). V was pared by 5 bases and J by 7 bases, with 14 bases between. The CDR3 consists of 14 residues.

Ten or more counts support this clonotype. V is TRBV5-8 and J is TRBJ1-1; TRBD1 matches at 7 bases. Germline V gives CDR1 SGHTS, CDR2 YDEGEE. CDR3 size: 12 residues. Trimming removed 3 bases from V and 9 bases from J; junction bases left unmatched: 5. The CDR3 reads CASSWTGQQAFF. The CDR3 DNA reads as TGTGCCAGCAGCTGGACGGGACAGCAAGCTTTCTTT.